This T cell receptor beta chain was sequenced in a study of cytomegalovirus exposure and HLA in healthy donors. The V gene end was trimmed by 3 bases and the J gene end by 6 bases; junction bases not matched to a gene: 8. Germline V gene data show CDR1 as MRHNA and CDR2 as SNTAGT. This CDR3 has 14 residues. PCR employed 60 Vbeta and 13 Jbeta primers. Sequencing was performed with immunoSEQ multiplex PCR; in TCRdb, only in-frame clones are kept and a portion is missing. The top ten hold around 5% of the sample, which has roughly 150,000 clones, under 85% seen once. Sequenced: PBMCs. This sequence originates from a young woman in good health and CMV-seropositive. The rearrangement uses TRBV6-4 and TRBJ2-7; 7 nucleotides match TRBD2. CDR3 sequence reads: CASSERGGSLEQYF. The CDR3 DNA follows: TGTGCCAGCAGTGAGAGGGGAGGGTCCCTCGAGCAGTACTTC.